Listed below are T cell receptor beta chains from one sample, sequenced in a study of blood T cell repertoires in COVID-19. The assay was immunoSEQ multiplex PCR, and TCRdb's table has in-frame clones only and misses some. Altogether around 100,000 clones are present, more than 80% being singletons, with the ten largest covering 32%. The sample was peripheral blood. The source of these receptors is a woman older than 75 with acute or convalescent COVID-19. Each CDR3 is given with its conserved first and last residue. D genes are given only for firm matches. Clone sizes are given selectively: once, few, many, or a class where the clone is expanded.

v_call	clone_size	d_call	j_call	cdr3_aa	cdr3_nt
TRBV18	NA	TRBD1	TRBJ1-1	CASSPPGQGEDRAFF	TGTGCCAGCTCACCGCCTGGACAGGGGGAAGATAGAGCTTTCTTT
TRBV20-1	NA	NA	TRBJ1-2	CSAQYSYGYTF	TGCAGTGCTCAATACTCTTATGGCTACACCTTC
TRBV18	NA	TRBD2	TRBJ2-3	CASSPFGGAAKDTQYF	TGTGCCAGCTCACCTTTCGGGGGGGCGGCAAAAGATACGCAGTATTTT
TRBV19	NA	NA	TRBJ2-7	CASSAVWEGEDSYEQYF	TGTGCCAGTAGTGCCGTCTGGGAGGGGGAGGACTCCTACGAGCAGTACTTC
TRBV28	NA	NA	TRBJ2-7	CASSLGGGAQYEQYF	TGTGCCAGCAGCCTGGGGGGGGGCGCTCAGTACGAGCAGTACTTC
TRBV18	NA	NA	TRBJ1-1	CASSLQGTEAFF	TGTGCCAGCTCACTCCAGGGCACTGAAGCTTTCTTT
TRBV6-1	NA	TRBD1	TRBJ1-2	CASSEGTGGLGYGYTF	TGTGCCAGCAGTGAAGGAACAGGGGGCCTGGGCTATGGCTACACCTTC
TRBV5-1	NA	NA	TRBJ2-5	CASSLNVRGAQETQYF	TGCGCCAGCAGCTTGAACGTCAGGGGGGCTCAAGAGACCCAGTACTTC
TRBV6-6	NA	NA	TRBJ1-2	CASRPGQNYGYTF	TGTGCCAGCAGACCTGGACAGAACTATGGCTACACCTTC
TRBV24-1	NA	TRBD1	TRBJ2-5	CATSDLGQGFQETQYF	TGTGCCACCAGTGATCTCGGACAGGGCTTCCAAGAGACCCAGTACTTC
TRBV9	NA	TRBD1	TRBJ2-3	CASSEGGQGTDTQYF	TGTGCCAGCAGCGAAGGGGGACAGGGAACAGATACGCAGTATTTT
TRBV15	NA	NA	TRBJ2-2	CATSREAFGRNTGELFF	TGTGCCACCAGCAGAGAGGCTTTTGGCAGGAACACCGGGGAGCTGTTTTTT
TRBV7-9	NA	TRBD2	TRBJ2-5	CASRAYSGGGQETQYF	TGTGCCAGCAGGGCGTATAGCGGGGGAGGTCAAGAGACCCAGTACTTC
TRBV12-5	once	NA	TRBJ1-2	CASGLAPVGSNYGYTF	TGTGCTAGTGGTTTGGCCCCGGTGGGCAGTAACTATGGCTACACCTTC
TRBV3-1/TRBV3-2	NA	NA	TRBJ1-2	CASSQDSTRSRNYGYTF	TGTGCCAGCAGCCAAGATTCTACCCGCTCCCGAAACTATGGCTACACCTTC
TRBV4-1	NA	NA	TRBJ1-2	CASRHRESGGYTF	TGCGCCAGCAGGCACAGGGAAAGTGGTGGCTACACCTTC
TRBV2	NA	NA	TRBJ1-5	CASSESGENQPQHF	TGTGCCAGCAGTGAAAGTGGGGAGAATCAGCCCCAGCATTTT
TRBV12-3/TRBV12-4	NA	TRBD1	TRBJ2-1	CASSTGGREQFF	TGTGCCAGCAGTACAGGGGGCCGTGAGCAGTTCTTC
TRBV3-1/TRBV3-2	once	NA	TRBJ2-3	CASSQGHLPYTQYF	TGTGCCAGCAGCCAAGGACATCTACCCTATACGCAGTATTTT
TRBV6-5	few	NA	TRBJ1-4	CASLNREKNEKLFF	TGTGCCAGTTTGAACAGGGAGAAAAATGAAAAACTGTTTTTT
TRBV4-1	NA	TRBD2	TRBJ2-7	CASSQDGSGIYEQYF	TGCGCCAGCAGCCAAGACGGGAGCGGGATCTACGAGCAGTACTTC
TRBV6-5	NA	TRBD1	TRBJ1-5	CASNPGQGGQPQHF	TGTGCCAGCAATCCGGGACAGGGGGGTCAGCCCCAGCATTTT
TRBV6-7	NA	NA	TRBJ2-3	CASSYSSRVSSTDTQYF	TGTGCCAGCAGTTACTCATCCAGGGTAAGCAGCACAGATACGCAGTATTTT
TRBV12-3/TRBV12-4	NA	TRBD1	TRBJ2-7	CASRGQGAGEQYF	TGTGCCAGCAGAGGACAGGGGGCGGGGGAGCAGTACTTC
TRBV2	NA	NA	TRBJ2-1	CASSGSGYYNEQFF	TGTGCCAGCAGTGGGAGCGGATACTACAATGAGCAGTTCTTC
TRBV28	NA	NA	TRBJ2-5	CASSETSGDRQTQYF	TGTGCCAGCAGCGAGACCTCGGGGGACCGCCAGACCCAGTACTTC
TRBV28	NA	NA	TRBJ2-5	CASSLPTVYQETQYF	TGTGCCAGCAGTTTACCTACCGTGTACCAAGAGACCCAGTACTTC
TRBV7-9	NA	TRBD2	TRBJ2-2	CASSIGLATGELFF	TGTGCCAGCAGTATCGGACTAGCTACCGGGGAGCTGTTTTTT
TRBV30	NA	NA	TRBJ2-5	CAWSGSKETQYF	TGTGCCTGGAGTGGGAGTAAAGAGACCCAGTACTTC
TRBV24-1	NA	TRBD2	TRBJ2-1	CATSDPGTSGGLYNEQFF	TGTGCCACCAGTGATCCAGGGACTAGCGGGGGCCTTTACAATGAGCAGTTCTTC
TRBV7-9	NA	NA	TRBJ1-2	CASSLVEHYGYTF	TGTGCCAGCAGCTTAGTCGAGCACTATGGCTACACCTTC
TRBV27	NA	NA	TRBJ1-5	CASSSHTGTKSNQPQHF	TGTGCCAGCAGTTCGCATACCGGGACAAAAAGCAATCAGCCCCAGCATTTT
TRBV10-1	NA	TRBD2	TRBJ2-3	CASSELTSGANGDTQYF	TGCGCCAGCAGTGAACTGACTAGCGGGGCTAACGGGGATACGCAGTATTTT
TRBV11-2	NA	NA	TRBJ2-1	CASSPAGTRSYNEQFF	TGTGCCAGCAGCCCAGCTGGGACACGCTCCTACAATGAGCAGTTCTTC
TRBV19	NA	NA	TRBJ2-7	CASSTVPAYEQYF	TGTGCCAGTAGTACGGTCCCGGCCTACGAGCAGTACTTC
TRBV30	NA	NA	TRBJ2-2	CAWNVAGNTGELFF	TGTGCCTGGAATGTTGCCGGGAACACCGGGGAGCTGTTTTTT
TRBV7-6	NA	NA	TRBJ2-7	CASSWGGGGGKYEQYF	TGTGCCAGCAGCTGGGGAGGTGGAGGGGGCAAGTACGAGCAGTACTTC
TRBV3-1/TRBV3-2	once	TRBD2	TRBJ2-7	CASSPYALAGNEQYF	TGTGCCAGCAGCCCTTACGCACTAGCGGGTAACGAGCAGTACTTC
TRBV2	once	TRBD1	TRBJ1-1	CASSPRTGSPNTEAFF	TGTGCCAGCAGTCCGAGGACAGGGTCTCCGAACACTGAAGCTTTCTTT
TRBV3-1/TRBV3-2	NA	TRBD1	TRBJ2-1	CASSQGTGGYNEQFF	TGTGCCAGCAGCCAAGGGACAGGGGGCTACAATGAGCAGTTCTTC
TRBV19	NA	NA	TRBJ2-3	CASSINRVSDTQYF	TGTGCCAGTAGTATAAACAGGGTCAGTGATACGCAGTATTTT
TRBV18	NA	NA	TRBJ2-1	CASSPPTGEQFF	TGTGCCAGCTCACCCCCAACAGGTGAGCAGTTCTTC
TRBV9	NA	NA	TRBJ2-5	CASSAGPGQETQYF	TGTGCCAGCAGCGCAGGGCCAGGACAAGAGACCCAGTACTTC
TRBV5-1	NA	TRBD1	TRBJ1-4	CASSPTGETNEKLFF	TGCGCCAGCAGCCCGACAGGGGAAACTAATGAAAAACTGTTTTTT
TRBV3-1/TRBV3-2	few	TRBD1	TRBJ2-5	CASRVQGGQETQYF	TGTGCCAGCAGAGTACAGGGGGGACAAGAGACCCAGTACTTC
TRBV6-6	NA	TRBD2	TRBJ2-7	CASRRTSGIYEQYF	TGTGCCAGCAGGAGGACTAGCGGAATCTACGAGCAGTACTTC
TRBV3-1/TRBV3-2	NA	NA	TRBJ2-6	CASSQDYTPSGANVLTF	TGTGCCAGCAGCCAAGACTATACTCCCTCTGGGGCCAACGTCCTGACTTTC
TRBV7-9	NA	NA	TRBJ1-2	CASSLETVISNYGYTF	TGTGCCAGCAGCTTGGAGACAGTTATATCTAACTATGGCTACACCTTC
TRBV30	NA	NA	TRBJ1-6	CAWSAGLANSPLHF	TGTGCCTGGAGCGCGGGACTCGCAAATTCACCCCTCCACTTT
TRBV15	NA	NA	TRBJ2-3	CATSRGDPQGISTDTQYF	TGTGCCACCAGCAGAGGAGACCCCCAGGGGATCTCCACAGATACGCAGTATTTT
TRBV2	NA	TRBD1	TRBJ2-2	CASSDRGRNTGELFF	TGTGCCAGCAGCGACAGGGGGCGGAACACCGGGGAGCTGTTTTTT
TRBV4-3	NA	TRBD2	TRBJ2-1	CASSQAAGVTNEQFF	TGCGCCAGCAGCCAAGCCGCGGGGGTTACGAATGAGCAGTTCTTC
TRBV6-1	few	TRBD2	TRBJ2-2	CASSETSGVNTGELFF	TGTGCCAGCAGTGAAACTAGCGGGGTGAACACCGGGGAGCTGTTTTTT
TRBV7-6	NA	TRBD2	TRBJ2-1	CASSLVAGGNEQFF	TGTGCCAGCAGCTTAGTAGCGGGGGGGAATGAGCAGTTCTTC
TRBV6-5	NA	TRBD2	TRBJ2-6	CASSWRGGSGANVLTF	TGTGCCAGCAGTTGGCGGGGGGGCTCTGGGGCCAACGTCCTGACTTTC
TRBV30	NA	TRBD1	TRBJ2-5	CAWSKGTGGQETQYF	TGTGCCTGGAGTAAGGGGACAGGGGGCCAAGAGACCCAGTACTTC
TRBV27	few	TRBD1	TRBJ1-6	CASKVLQGASPLHF	TGTGCCAGCAAGGTACTTCAGGGGGCTTCACCCCTCCACTTT